The T cell receptor (beta chain) under discussion was sequenced for a study of cytomegalovirus exposure and HLA in healthy donors. This CDR3 is built from 13 residues. The germline gives CDR1 LGHNA, CDR2 YSLEER. Trimming took 0 bases from V and 7 from J, leaving 9 bases between them. Use of 60 Vbeta and 13 Jbeta primers characterized the PCR. The repertoire was sequenced with immunoSEQ multiplex PCR; TCRdb's copy has only in-frame clones and lacks some. The sample has around 150,000 clones, roughly 77% seen once. The J gene is TRBJ2-5, the V gene TRBV4-3, with a tentative D call TRBD2 (7 bases). The sequenced material came from PBMCs. The clonotype comes from a woman between 35 and 50 years old in good health and CMV-seropositive. The CDR3 protein is CASSQDRGGTQYF. CDR3 bases: TGCGCCAGCAGCCAAGATAGGGGGGGGACCCAGTACTTC.